These 20 T cell receptor beta chains share one sample of origin, sequenced in a study of T cell responses to AZD1222 COVID-19 vaccine. Generated by immunoSEQ multiplex PCR, the TCRdb table keeps only in-frame clones and is missing some. The table records fewer than 95,000 clones, 80% to 95% of them present only once. Sequences were derived from peripheral blood, sampled 28 days after the second AZD1222 dose. The receptor source for this set is an adult who received the AZD1222 COVID-19 vaccine.

The chain links TRBV7-8 to TRBJ2-5, with unresolved D. The V and J ends lost 3 bases and 0 bases respectively, with 5 bases between them. The CDR3 has 13 amino acids. The V gene's germline CDR1 is SGHVS and CDR2 FQNEAQ. CDR3 amino acids: CASSLSDQETQYF. In DNA, the CDR3 is TGTGCCAGCAGCTTGAGTGACCAAGAGACCCAGTACTTC.

The genes are TRBV19 and TRBJ2-5; TRBD1 aligns across 7 bases. The CDR3 loop spans 14 amino acids. Germline assignment: CDR1 LNHDA and CDR2 SQIVND (reference sequence). With 3 bases clipped from V and 0 bases from J, the junction kept 1 base outside the gene matches. This CDR3 reads CASSIQGDQETQYF. For the CDR3, the DNA is TGTGCCAGTAGTATCCAGGGGGACCAAGAGACCCAGTACTTC.

The chain recombines TRBV27 with TRBJ1-4; 9 nucleotides agree with TRBD1. V gave up 5 bases and J gave up 8 bases; unmatched junction bases: 6. There are 14 residues in the CDR3. Per the germline V gene, CDR1 is MNHEY and CDR2 is SMNVEV (reference sequence). As DNA, the CDR3 is TGTGCCAGCAGTCCGGGACAGGGAGGCGAAAAACTGTTTTTT. Amino acids: CASSPGQGGEKLFF.

The J gene is TRBJ1-2, the V gene TRBV9; 9 bases are shared with TRBD1. The germline CDR1 and CDR2 sequences are SGDLS and YYNGEE. V shed 3 bases and J 3 bases; nucleotides not matched to a gene: 3. This CDR3 has 14 residues. CDR3 sequence reads: CASSATGGDYGYTF. DNA for the CDR3: TGTGCCAGCAGCGCGACAGGGGGAGACTATGGCTACACCTTC. Together with reference TRBV9 and TRBJ1-2, the CDR3 gives the full variable domain: DSGVTQTPKHLITATGQRVTLRCSPRSGDLSVYWYQQSLDQGLQFLIQYYNGEERAKGNILERFSAQQFPDLHSELNLSSLELGDSALYFCASSATGGDYGYTFGSGTRLTVV.

This chain uses TRBV3-1 (or the pseudogene TRBV3-2) with TRBJ2-1; 9 bases agree with TRBD2. The germline V gene has CDR1 LGHDT and CDR2 YNNKEL (reference sequence). V shed 6 bases, J shed 7 bases, and the junction held 16 bases outside the gene matches. The CDR3 runs 17 residues. Here the CDR3 DNA reads TGTGCCAGCAGGGCGGGACTAGCCGGCCAGTGGCGAAATGAGCAGTTCTTC. This translates into CASRAGLAGQWRNEQFF.

The chain has TRBV30 and TRBJ1-1; perhaps TRBD1 as D (6 bases). V was cut by 1 base and J by 1 base, with 10 bases left in between. The germline CDR1 and CDR2 sequences are GTSNPN and SVGIG (reference sequence). The CDR3 extends over 14 amino acids. The CDR3 protein is CAWSGDMWNTEAFF. In DNA form, the CDR3 reads TGTGCCTGGAGTGGGGACATGTGGAACACTGAAGCTTTCTTT.

V usage is TRBV10-3 and J usage is TRBJ1-1; the D is unclear. CDR1 is ENHRY, CDR2 SYGVKD, per germline. The CDR3 is made up of 11 amino acids. V was shortened by 8 bases and J by 2 bases, with 6 bases between the two germline ends. CDR3 sequence: CAIGGNTEAFF. CDR3 bases: TGTGCCATCGGCGGTAACACTGAAGCTTTCTTT.

The chain is built from TRBV12-3 or TRBV12-4 and TRBJ1-2; 7 bases line up with TRBD1. The ends lost 7 bases at V and 8 bases at J; junction bases unmatched: 7. The length of the CDR3 is 12 residues. The CDR3 DNA is TGTGCCAGCACCAGGGGGACGGAAGGCTACACCTTC. It is translated as CASTRGTEGYTF.

The V call is TRBV5-1, the J call TRBJ2-7; D unclear. Between the trimmed V and J ends, which lost 5 bases and 5 bases, there was a span of 8 bases. The CDR3 totals 11 residues. CDR1 is SGHRS and CDR2 is YFSETQ in the germline V gene. CDR3 protein: CASRGVDEQYF. CDR3 nucleotides: TGCGCCAGCAGGGGCGTGGACGAGCAGTACTTC.

The V gene is TRBV15, the J gene TRBJ1-1; no reliable D call. The V gene's germline CDR1 is LNHNV and CDR2 YYDKDF (reference sequence). V was shortened by 0 bases and J by 0 bases, with 8 bases between the two germline ends. The CDR3 is 15 amino acids. The CDR3: CATSRDYGLNTEAFF. The CDR3 DNA is TGTGCCACCAGCAGAGATTACGGACTGAACACTGAAGCTTTCTTT.

V usage is TRBV5-1 and J usage is TRBJ2-5; maybe TRBD2 (5 bases). V shed 0 bases and J shed 7 bases, with 16 bases lying between them. The germline CDR1 and CDR2 sequences are SGHRS and YFSETQ. The CDR3 is made up of 15 amino acids. The CDR3 loop is CASSLEGRTAGTQYF. The DNA of the CDR3 is TGCGCCAGCAGCTTGGAAGGGAGAACCGCTGGGACCCAGTACTTC.

This chain's CDR3 is CASSARPNTGELFF. CDR3 bases: TGTGCCAGCAGCGCCAGACCAAACACCGGGGAGCTGTTTTTT. The J gene is TRBJ2-2, the V gene TRBV9; D is unresolved. V was shortened by 3 bases and J by 2 bases, with 8 bases between the two germline ends. CDR1 and CDR2 from the germline V gene are SGDLS and YYNGEE. CDR3 length: 14 amino acids.

The V gene is TRBV15, the J gene TRBJ2-7, with 7 bases matching TRBD1. The trim removed 8 bases at V and 0 bases at J, leaving 4 bases unmatched. Looked up from germline, CDR1 is LNHNV and CDR2 is YYDKDF (reference sequence). This CDR3 is built from 13 residues. Written as DNA, the CDR3 is TGTGCCACCTCCGGGGACAGCTCCTACGAGCAGTACTTC. Its protein product is CATSGDSSYEQYF.

Details on this clone: Within the sample, other DNA sequences also encode this same CDR3. V gene TRBV7-9 combines with J gene TRBJ2-5; 7 nucleotides match TRBD2. The germline V gene has CDR1 SEHNR and CDR2 FQNEAQ (reference sequence). This CDR3 is 14 amino acids long. The V and J ends lost 1 base and 5 bases, in that order; junction bases with no gene match: 4. CDR3 region: CASSLVGAGETQYF. In nucleotides, the CDR3 is TGTGCCAGCAGCTTAGTTGGAGCGGGGGAGACCCAGTACTTC.

The chain couples TRBV9 to TRBJ1-2; no definite D call. The CDR3 totals 14 residues. Germline V gene lookup returns CDR1 SGDLS and CDR2 YYNGEE. Trimming shortened V by 3 bases and J by 4 bases, and 13 bases separated the two germline ends. CDR3 sequence reads: CASSAGMSTYGYTF. In DNA, the CDR3 is TGTGCCAGCAGCGCGGGGATGTCGACCTATGGCTACACCTTC. The full variable domain, its missing parts supplied by reference TRBV9 and TRBJ1-2, is DSGVTQTPKHLITATGQRVTLRCSPRSGDLSVYWYQQSLDQGLQFLIQYYNGEERAKGNILERFSAQQFPDLHSELNLSSLELGDSALYFCASSAGMSTYGYTFGSGTRLTVV.

This chain connects TRBV7-9 to TRBJ2-1; 8 nucleotides agree with TRBD2. Looked up from germline, CDR1 is SEHNR and CDR2 is FQNEAQ (reference sequence). CDR3 length: 15 residues. J lost 0 bases, V lost 5 bases, and 3 bases had no gene match. This CDR3 reads CASSAGTSSYNEQFF. The CDR3 DNA reads TGTGCCAGCAGCGCCGGGACTAGCTCCTACAATGAGCAGTTCTTC.

The rearrangement joins TRBV27 to TRBJ1-1, with D maybe TRBD1 (6 bases). The V end lost 7 bases, the J end lost 3 bases, and 12 bases lay between the germline ends. Germline-derived CDR1 and CDR2 are MNHEY and SMNVEV (reference sequence). CDR3 length: 13 amino acids. The CDR3, as DNA: TGTGCCAGCACCTCCTACAGGGACACTGAAGCTTTCTTT. Its translation is CASTSYRDTEAFF.

The chain carries TRBV7-3 and TRBJ2-1; 9 bases agree with TRBD1. Germline V gene lookup returns CDR1 SGHTA and CDR2 FQGTGA. This CDR3 has 13 residues. J gave up 10 bases and V 6 bases, and 7 bases lay outside the gene matches. CDR3 region: CASSLTGGREQFF. Written as DNA, the CDR3 is TGTGCCAGCAGTCTCACAGGGGGCAGGGAGCAGTTCTTC.

V and J are TRBV6-5 and TRBJ1-1; maybe TRBD1 (5 bases). Germline V gives CDR1 MNHEY, CDR2 SVGAGI. This CDR3 spans 14 amino acids. The germline V and J ends were trimmed by 4 bases and 4 bases, with 13 bases remaining between them. DNA of the CDR3: TGTGCCAGCAGTTTGCAGGGAATCGGCACTGAAGCTTTCTTT. Amino acids: CASSLQGIGTEAFF.

The V gene is TRBV30, the J gene TRBJ2-6; D not certain. Deletions cut 0 bases from V and 3 bases from J, with 6 bases between. This CDR3 is 14 amino acids long. The germline CDR1 and CDR2 sequences are GTSNPN and SVGIG (reference sequence). CDR3 nucleotide sequence: TGTGCCTGGAGTGTAAGGAGTGGGGCCAACGTCCTGACTTTC. Its protein is CAWSVRSGANVLTF.